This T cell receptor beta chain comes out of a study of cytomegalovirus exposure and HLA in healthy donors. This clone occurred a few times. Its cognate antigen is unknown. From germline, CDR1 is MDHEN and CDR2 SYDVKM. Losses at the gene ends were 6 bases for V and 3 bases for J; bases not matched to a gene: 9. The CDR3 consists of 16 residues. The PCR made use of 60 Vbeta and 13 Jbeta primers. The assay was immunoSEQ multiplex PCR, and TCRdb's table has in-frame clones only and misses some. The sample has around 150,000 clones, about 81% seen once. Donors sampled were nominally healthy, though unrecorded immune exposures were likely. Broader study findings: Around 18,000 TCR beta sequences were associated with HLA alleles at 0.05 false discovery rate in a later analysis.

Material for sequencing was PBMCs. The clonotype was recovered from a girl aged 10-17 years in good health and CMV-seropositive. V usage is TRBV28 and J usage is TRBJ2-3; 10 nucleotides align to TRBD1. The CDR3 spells CASSSTGTGVTDTQYF. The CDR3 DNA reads TGTGCCAGCAGCTCCACCGGGACAGGGGTGACAGATACGCAGTATTTT.